What follows is one TCR beta chain and its context. No antigen is known for it. One end of the junction varies from germline; a read error may be responsible. In the paper's terms, the treatment or condition label means: in vitro stimulation with specific CMV peptide epitopes to enrich CMV-specific T cells. TCRdb records Illumina HiSeq 1500 as the sequencer. TCRdb trimmed public reads at Q25 via fastp, called clones via MiXCR and kept in-frame beta chains. Each CDR3 protein gets just one entry, which takes the most common genes and DNA from the rows behind it. This sample holds approximately 730,000 distinct CDR3 sequences; 29% were observed only once. About an eighth of the sample comes from the top ten. The data were obtained in a study of T cell repertoires in cytomegalovirus infection (dated by TCRdb to the late 2010s). Regarding the complete study: Recently identified HLA-C-restricted CMV epitopes, whose presentation resists viral immunomodulation, were targeted by peptide stimulations together with well-studied HLA-B-restricted epitopes. Donor HLA type was relevant to the analysis, because carriage of CMV infection together with the matching HLA type was indicated by public TCR beta signatures.

CDR1 SEHNR and CDR2 FQNEAQ were looked up in the germline V gene (reference sequence). Including the terminal cysteine and phenylalanine, the CDR3 comprises 15 residues. Only the CDR3 region is kept as DNA, spanning 45 bases read in frame from base 1. Paper-wide results and their limitations: Carriers of CMV infection plus the relevant HLA type were discriminated by the cumulative frequency of public TCR beta family members in the study cohort and in an independent roughly 370-donor cohort. The ex vivo response was dominated by HLA-C-restricted CMV-specific TCR beta clonotypes, which also provided the single most frequent clonotype in two of eight donors.

The material was cultured CD8+ T cells from PBMCs, obtained from culture after CMV antigen stimulation. Rearrangement joined TRBV7-9 to TRBJ2-1, and 10 bases in between align with TRBD2. The TCR was taken from a human donor in good health (CMV status not recorded). Some clones in this sample may be carry-over from other donors' samples. The CDR3 protein: CATAERGGWYNELFF. DNA sequence: TGTGCCACGGCTGAGCGGGGGGGCTGGTACAATGAGCTGTTCTTC.